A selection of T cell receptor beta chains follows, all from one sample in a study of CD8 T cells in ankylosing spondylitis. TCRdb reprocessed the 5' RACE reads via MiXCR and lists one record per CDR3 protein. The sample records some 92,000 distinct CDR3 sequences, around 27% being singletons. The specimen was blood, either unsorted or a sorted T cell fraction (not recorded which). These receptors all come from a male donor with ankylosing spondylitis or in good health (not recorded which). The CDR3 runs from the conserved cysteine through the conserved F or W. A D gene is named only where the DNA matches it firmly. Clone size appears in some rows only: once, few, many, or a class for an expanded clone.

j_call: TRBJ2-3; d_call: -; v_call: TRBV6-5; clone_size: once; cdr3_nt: TGTGCCAGCAGTTACTCTGATCCAGTCACAGATACGCATTATTTT; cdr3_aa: CASSYSDPVTDTHYF
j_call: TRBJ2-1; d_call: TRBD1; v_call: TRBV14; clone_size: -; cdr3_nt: TGTGCCAGCAGCCTTTCCCCGGGACAGGGTTCTTACAATGAGCAGTTCTTC; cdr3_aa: CASSLSPGQGSYNEQFF
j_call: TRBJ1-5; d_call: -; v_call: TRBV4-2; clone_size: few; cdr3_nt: TGTGCCAGCAGCGCGACTATGGTATGGGCCGGCAATCAGCCCCAGCATTTT; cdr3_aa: CASSATMVWAGNQPQHF
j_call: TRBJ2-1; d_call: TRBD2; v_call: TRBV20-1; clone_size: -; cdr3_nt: TGCAGTGCTTCCGACCGGGGGGGGCACTCCTACAATGAGCAGTTCTTC; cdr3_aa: CSASDRGGHSYNEQFF
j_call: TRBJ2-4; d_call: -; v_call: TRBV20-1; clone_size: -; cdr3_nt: TGCAGTGCTAGGTCCGGAAACAAAAACATTCAGTACTTC; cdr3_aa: CSARSGNKNIQYF
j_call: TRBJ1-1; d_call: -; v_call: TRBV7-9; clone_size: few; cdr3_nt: TGTGCCAGCAGCTACTCCGGGACCATGAACACTGAAGCTTTCTTT; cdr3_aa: CASSYSGTMNTEAFF
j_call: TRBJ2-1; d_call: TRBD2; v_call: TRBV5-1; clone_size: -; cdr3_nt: TGCGCCAGCAGCTTCGAGGGACTAGCGGGAGGTCATCAGTTCTTC; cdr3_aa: CASSFEGLAGGHQFF
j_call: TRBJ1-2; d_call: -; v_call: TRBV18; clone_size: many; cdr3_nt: TGTGCCAGCTCACCACAGTTAGGGCCTGGCTACACCTTC; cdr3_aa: CASSPQLGPGYTF
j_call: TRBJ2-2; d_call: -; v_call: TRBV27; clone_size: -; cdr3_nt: TGTGCCAGCAGTCCCTTGACCGATTATCTCACCGGGGAGCTGTTTTTT; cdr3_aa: CASSPLTDYLTGELFF
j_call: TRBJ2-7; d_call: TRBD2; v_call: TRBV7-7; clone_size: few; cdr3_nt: TGTGCTAGCAACCCCCCCGGCGGGAGGTCCCTTAGCTCCTACGAGCAGTACTTC; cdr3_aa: CASNPPGGRSLSSYEQYF
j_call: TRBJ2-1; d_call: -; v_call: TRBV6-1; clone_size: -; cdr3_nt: TGTGCCAGCAGTGCCCGTTACGACAGGTATAGGCACAATGAGCAGTTCTTC; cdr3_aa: CASSARYDRYRHNEQFF
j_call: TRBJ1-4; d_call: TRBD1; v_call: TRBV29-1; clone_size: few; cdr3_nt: TGCAGCGCCGGGACAGGGAAGGGTGAAAAACTGTTTTTT; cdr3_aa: CSAGTGKGEKLFF
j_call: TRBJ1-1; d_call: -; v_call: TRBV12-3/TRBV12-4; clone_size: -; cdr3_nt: TGTGCCAGCAGCTCTAGACAGTTCACTGAAGCTTTCTTT; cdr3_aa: CASSSRQFTEAFF
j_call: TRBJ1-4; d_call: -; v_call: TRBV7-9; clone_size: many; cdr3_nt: TGTGCCAGCGGACCGCGGACAGAGGAAAAACTGTTTTTT; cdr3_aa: CASGPRTEEKLFF
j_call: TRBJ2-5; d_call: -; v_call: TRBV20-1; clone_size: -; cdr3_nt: TGCAGTGCTAGAGGAACGGCAGGGCTGGAAGGGACCCAGTACTTC; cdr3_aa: CSARGTAGLEGTQYF
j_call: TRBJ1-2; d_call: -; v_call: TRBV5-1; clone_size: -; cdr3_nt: TGCGCCAGCAGCTTGGAGGCCAGACCTATGGATGGCTACACCTTC; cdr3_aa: CASSLEARPMDGYTF
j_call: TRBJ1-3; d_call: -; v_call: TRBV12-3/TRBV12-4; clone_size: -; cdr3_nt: TGTGCCAGCAGTTTAAGACAGAACTCTGGAAACACCATATATTTT; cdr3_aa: CASSLRQNSGNTIYF
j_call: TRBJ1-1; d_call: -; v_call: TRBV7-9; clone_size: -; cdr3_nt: TGTGCCAGCAGCGCGCAAATCCGGGACCAAGCTTTCTTT; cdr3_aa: CASSAQIRDQAFF
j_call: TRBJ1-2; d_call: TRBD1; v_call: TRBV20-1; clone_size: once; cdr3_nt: TGCAGTGCTAGAAACTCCAGGGGGGACTATGGCTACACCTTC; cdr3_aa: CSARNSRGDYGYTF
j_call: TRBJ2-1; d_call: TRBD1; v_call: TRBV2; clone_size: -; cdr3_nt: TGTGCCAGCAGTGAAAGCAGGGGGACCAATGAGCAGTTCTTC; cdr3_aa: CASSESRGTNEQFF
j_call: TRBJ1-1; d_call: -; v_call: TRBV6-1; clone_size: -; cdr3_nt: TGTGCCAGCAGTGCCTCCGGACAGCCCTTGAACACTGAAGCTTTCTTT; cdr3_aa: CASSASGQPLNTEAFF
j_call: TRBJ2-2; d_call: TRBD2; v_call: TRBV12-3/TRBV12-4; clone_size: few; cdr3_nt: TGTGCCAGCAGTTTTTCCCCTAGCGGCGGCGGGGAGCTGTTTTTT; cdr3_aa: CASSFSPSGGGELFF
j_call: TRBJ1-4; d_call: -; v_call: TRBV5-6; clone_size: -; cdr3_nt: TGTGCCAGCAGCTTAGGAAATGAAAAACTGTTTTTT; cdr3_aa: CASSLGNEKLFF
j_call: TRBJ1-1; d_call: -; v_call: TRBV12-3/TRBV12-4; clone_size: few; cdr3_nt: TGTGCCAGCAGTTCCCCGGGGGGGGTAACTGAAGCTTTCTTT; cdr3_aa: CASSSPGGVTEAFF
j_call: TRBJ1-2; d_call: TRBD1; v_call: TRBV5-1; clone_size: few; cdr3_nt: TGCGCCAGCAGCAAAGGAGACAGGGCGAGAGTTGGCTACACCTTC; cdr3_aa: CASSKGDRARVGYTF
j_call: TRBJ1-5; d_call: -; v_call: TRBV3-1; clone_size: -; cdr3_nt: TGTGCCAGCAGCACAACAGGAAGCGATCAGCCCCAGCATTTT; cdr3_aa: CASSTTGSDQPQHF
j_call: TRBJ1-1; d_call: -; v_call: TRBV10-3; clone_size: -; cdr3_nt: TGTGCCATCAGTGAGTCACTTCTGAAGGACACTGAAGCTTTCTTT; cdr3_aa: CAISESLLKDTEAFF
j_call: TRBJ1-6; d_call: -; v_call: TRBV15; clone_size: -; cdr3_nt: TGTGCCACCAGCACCCGGACACACAAAAATTCGCCCCTCCACTTT; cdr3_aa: CATSTRTHKNSPLHF
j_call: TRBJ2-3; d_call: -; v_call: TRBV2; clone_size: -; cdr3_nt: TGTGCCAGCAGTGTTTCCGTTGGGAGAACAGATACGCAGTATTTT; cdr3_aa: CASSVSVGRTDTQYF
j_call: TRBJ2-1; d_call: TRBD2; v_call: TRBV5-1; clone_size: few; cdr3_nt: TGCGCCAGCTCTAGCGGGGGGGCCAATGAGCAGTTCTTC; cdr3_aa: CASSSGGANEQFF
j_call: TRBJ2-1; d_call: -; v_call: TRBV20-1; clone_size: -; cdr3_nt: TGCAGTGCTCCAGGGCTGGCTTCCAATGAGCAGTTCTTC; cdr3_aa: CSAPGLASNEQFF
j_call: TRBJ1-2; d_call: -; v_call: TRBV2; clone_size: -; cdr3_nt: TGTGCCAGCAGTGGGGGGGGACCCGGCTACACCTTC; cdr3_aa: CASSGGGPGYTF
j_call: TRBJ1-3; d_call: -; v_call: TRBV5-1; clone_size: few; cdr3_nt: TGCGCCAGCAGTAGTGACGGGAGCTCTGGAAACACCATATATTTT; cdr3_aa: CASSSDGSSGNTIYF
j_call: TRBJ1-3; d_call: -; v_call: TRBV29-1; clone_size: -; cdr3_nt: TGCAGCGTTGTACAAGACTGGGGAAACACCATATATTTT; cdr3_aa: CSVVQDWGNTIYF
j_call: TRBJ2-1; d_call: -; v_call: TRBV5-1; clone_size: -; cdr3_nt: TGCGCCAGCAGCTGGGCGGACAGAAACAATGAGCAGTTCTTC; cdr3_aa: CASSWADRNNEQFF
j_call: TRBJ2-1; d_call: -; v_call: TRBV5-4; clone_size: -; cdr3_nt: TGTGCCAGCAGCTTGACGGATGAGCAGTTCTTC; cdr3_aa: CASSLTDEQFF
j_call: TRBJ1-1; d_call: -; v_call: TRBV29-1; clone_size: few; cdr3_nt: TGCAGCACCTCAGGGAACACTGAAGCTTTCTTT; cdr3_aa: CSTSGNTEAFF
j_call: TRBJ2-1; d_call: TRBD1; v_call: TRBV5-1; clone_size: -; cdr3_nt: TGCGCCAGCAGCGTAGGACAGGCCAATGAGCAGTTCTTC; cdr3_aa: CASSVGQANEQFF
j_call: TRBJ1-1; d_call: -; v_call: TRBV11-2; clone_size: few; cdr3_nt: TGTGCCAGCAGCTTAAACCCCGAGAGCCTAGACGCTGAAGCTTTCTTT; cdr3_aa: CASSLNPESLDAEAFF
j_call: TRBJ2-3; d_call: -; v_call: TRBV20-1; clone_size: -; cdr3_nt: TGCAGTGTGACCACGCTGGGTGTTGGCACAGATACGCAGTATTTT; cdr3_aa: CSVTTLGVGTDTQYF
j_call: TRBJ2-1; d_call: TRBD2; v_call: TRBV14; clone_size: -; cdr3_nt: TGTGCCAGCAGCCAACTAGGACTAGCGGGAGTCTTGTCCTACAATGAGCAGTTCTTC; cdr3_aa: CASSQLGLAGVLSYNEQFF